Here is one T cell receptor (beta chain) with its context. Its cognate antigen is unknown. The sample originates from a study of human T cells and chemical hapten exposure. As for the study in general: For the roughly 24-week duration of the study, patients were given weekly doses of diphenylcyclopropenone on the scalp.

The library put unique molecular identifiers onto individual cDNA molecules. As handled by the study authors: Samples contained a median of roughly 96,000 TCRs, with a range of about 20,000 to 750,000. Each CDR3 protein gets one entry after TCRdb re-called the RACE reads with MiXCR. V and J calls and clone size were set by TCRdb, not the authors. The repertoire holds roughly 120,000 distinct CDR3 sequences, 12% seen once, with 1.2% to 1.5% in the top ten. Notes on the study in general: Donors, who had alopecia, may show an immune response that differs from healthy people's.

Time point given: patch test 1, 2 weeks after DPC sensitization. Treatment given: therapeutic diphenylcyclopropenone sensitization with weekly scalp DPC. With 3 bases removed from V and 5 bases from J, the gap between germline ends came to 13 bases. There are 14 residues in the CDR3. This clonotype was obtained from a woman aged 45-65 years with alopecia areata. Some clones in this sample may be carry-over from other donors' samples. The gene calls are TRBV12-3 or TRBV12-4 and TRBJ2-5; weak D call: TRBD1 (5 bases). Sequences were derived from whole blood, sampled in connection with sensitization to the hapten diphenylcyclopropenone (DPC). The CDR3 is CASSFSGLEETQYF. The CDR3 nucleotides are TGTGCCAGCAGTTTTTCAGGGCTGGAGGAGACCCAGTACTTC.